These 29 T cell receptor beta chains share one sample of origin, sequenced in a study of control samples from healthy donors and cancer patients. Produced via immunoSEQ multiplex PCR; TCRdb's table is partial and in-frame only. The profile shows 90,000 to 100,000 clones, roughly 82% of them singletons. Sequenced: blood. The origin of the receptors is a man aged 55 to 70 in good health.

The count of this clone is one. V and J are TRBV4-1 and TRBJ2-5; 16 bases line up with TRBD2. Trimming removed 3 bases from V and 5 bases from J; junction bases left unmatched: 6. CDR1 is MGHRA and CDR2 is YSYEKL in the germline V gene. The CDR3 consists of 17 residues. The CDR3 nucleotides read TGCGCCAGCAGCCACGGGACTAGCGGGGGGGCCGGGGAGACCCAGTACTTC. Its protein product is CASSHGTSGGAGETQYF.

The chain recombines TRBV11-3 with TRBJ1-3; no clear D gene. The germline CDR1 and CDR2 sequences are SGHNT and YENEEA. The CDR3 is 13 residues long. Trimming took 1 base from V and 2 from J, leaving 3 bases between them. CDR3 protein: CASSLGPGNTIYF. In DNA, the CDR3 is TGTGCCAGCAGCTTAGGACCTGGAAACACCATATATTTT.

This chain joins TRBV28 and TRBJ2-5; 9 positions match TRBD1. The germline gives CDR1 MDHEN, CDR2 SYDVKM. The CDR3 consists of 15 residues. Trimming at V came to 6 bases and at J to 5 bases, leaving 10 bases not matched to a gene. DNA for the CDR3: TGTGCCAGCAGGGGGACAGGGAATATGCGGGAGACCCAGTACTTC. This codes for CASRGTGNMRETQYF.

The rearrangement joins TRBV10-3 to TRBJ1-5; D may be TRBD1 (5 bases). The CDR3 contains 13 residues. The germline V gene has CDR1 ENHRY and CDR2 SYGVKD. V lost 3 bases and J 7 bases, leaving 10 bases between the germline ends. CDR3 in amino acids: CAISDRAEQPQHF. The CDR3 nucleotides read TGTGCCATCAGTGACAGGGCCGAACAGCCCCAGCATTTT.

The V gene is TRBV12-3 or TRBV12-4, the J gene TRBJ2-1; tentative D call: TRBD2 (6 bases). Between the trimmed V and J ends, which lost 4 bases and 9 bases, there was a span of 13 bases. The CDR3 is 13 amino acids. As DNA, the CDR3 is TGTGCCAGCAGTTCCGGGACTCTCTTTGAGCAGTTCTTC. It specifies CASSSGTLFEQFF.

The V call is TRBV28, the J call TRBJ1-6, with 9 bases fitting TRBD1. Germline V lookup: CDR1 MDHEN, CDR2 SYDVKM. J lost 14 bases, V lost 6 bases, and 11 bases had no gene match. This CDR3 has 14 residues. CDR3 sequence: CASSPTGGAGSLHF. The CDR3 nucleotides read TGTGCCAGCAGCCCCACAGGGGGCGCAGGATCCCTCCACTTT.

J is TRBJ2-7 and V is TRBV5-8; possibly TRBD2 for D (5 bases). The germline V gene encodes CDR1 SGHTS and CDR2 YDEGEE. The length of the CDR3 is 12 residues. The V end lost 7 bases, the J end lost 2 bases, and 10 bases lay between the germline ends. CDR3 protein: CASDPRAYEQYF. The CDR3 DNA sequence: TGTGCCAGCGACCCGAGGGCCTACGAGCAGTACTTC.

The rearrangement uses TRBV12-3 or TRBV12-4 and TRBJ2-5; D gene unclear. Trimming removed 3 bases at V and 5 bases at J, with 4 bases between. The CDR3 covers 11 residues. Here the CDR3 reads CASSFVETQYF. CDR3 nucleotide sequence: TGTGCCAGCAGTTTTGTGGAGACCCAGTACTTC.

J is TRBJ2-7 and V is TRBV30; TRBD1 matches 9 bases. The CDR3 spans 15 residues. The J segment lost 7 bases and the V segment lost 1 base, leaving 11 bases of the junction unmatched. The germline V gene has CDR1 GTSNPN and CDR2 SVGIG (reference sequence). The CDR3 DNA is TGTGCCTGGAGTGACGGTCACAGGGGGCTTGGTGAGCAGTACTTC. Translation: CAWSDGHRGLGEQYF.

The rearrangement joins TRBV6-5 to TRBJ2-3, with 7 bases lining up with TRBD2. The CDR3 extends over 12 amino acids. Looked up from germline, CDR1 is MNHEY and CDR2 is SVGAGI. After removal of 8 bases from V and 3 bases from J, the junction contained 2 bases not matched to a gene. DNA for the CDR3: TGTGCCAGCGGACTAGTGACAGATACGCAGTATTTT. Amino acids: CASGLVTDTQYF.

The V and J genes are TRBV5-6 and TRBJ2-5; D gene ambiguous. CDR3 length equals 14 residues. The germline gives CDR1 SGHDT, CDR2 YYEEEE. V lost 1 base to trimming and J lost 4 bases, with 11 bases between them. CDR3 nucleotide sequence: TGTGCCAGCAGCTTGCGGGCCCTGGGAGAGACCCAGTACTTC. Encoded protein: CASSLRALGETQYF.

The V and J genes are TRBV30 and TRBJ1-2; D might be TRBD1 (6 bases). CDR1 and CDR2 (germline): GTSNPN, SVGIG (reference sequence). V lost 3 bases to trimming and J lost 6 bases, with 17 bases between them. The CDR3 has 14 amino acids. DNA for the CDR3: TGTGCCTGGAGAGGGGCAGGGGATTTCCATGGCTACACCTTC. Translated, it gives CAWRGAGDFHGYTF.

This chain links TRBV27 with TRBJ2-7; TRBD1 matches at 8 bases. With V trimmed by 7 bases and J by 10 bases, 6 bases remained unmatched. Per germline, CDR1 MNHEY and CDR2 SMNVEV (reference sequence). There are 11 residues in the CDR3. Written as DNA, the CDR3 is TGTGCCAGCACCGGCAGGGGGCGTCAGTACTTC. Translating gives CASTGRGRQYF.

The rearrangement joins TRBV7-3 to TRBJ2-2; possibly TRBD2 for D (5 bases). Germline V lookup: CDR1 SGHTA, CDR2 FQGTGA. The CDR3 spans 15 residues. V gave up 4 bases and J gave up 1 base, with 10 bases separating them. The CDR3 DNA reads as TGTGCCAGCAGCTCTTGGGCGGGGAACACCGGGGAGCTGTTTTTT. Protein sequence: CASSSWAGNTGELFF.

The genes are TRBV18 and TRBJ2-3; TRBD1 aligns across 9 bases. The junction had 10 bases not matched to a gene; V was cut back by 5 bases and J by 4 bases. The CDR3 contains 16 residues. Germline V gene data show CDR1 as KGHSH and CDR2 as LQKENI. The CDR3 bases are TGTGCCAGCTCATCCCGGGACAGGGTGTTGTCAGATACGCAGTATTTT. It specifies CASSSRDRVLSDTQYF.

V and J are TRBV4-1 and TRBJ2-7, with D maybe TRBD1 (7 bases). Trimming left V 1 base short and J 4 bases short, with 14 bases between. Germline CDR1 is MGHRA and CDR2 is YSYEKL. The CDR3 sequence is 15 residues long. The CDR3 DNA is TGCGCCAGCAGCCAAGCTCTGGCAGGGGGGTACGAGCAGTACTTC. The encoded protein is CASSQALAGGYEQYF.

This clone was counted only a few times. The chain recombines TRBV30 with TRBJ1-2; 7 bases match TRBD1. V gave up 0 bases and J gave up 7 bases; unmatched junction bases: 8. Germline V gene sequence: CDR1 GTSNPN, CDR2 SVGIG (reference sequence). The CDR3 length is 14 residues. The CDR3 protein is CAWSVLDRVSGYTF. CDR3 bases: TGTGCCTGGAGTGTACTCGACAGGGTCTCTGGCTACACCTTC.

The rearrangement links TRBV4-1 to TRBJ1-2, with no clear D. CDR1 is MGHRA and CDR2 is YSYEKL in the germline V gene. Trimming pared 0 bases from V and 2 bases from J, leaving 10 bases between. CDR3 size: 15 residues. The CDR3 DNA sequence: TGCGCCAGCAGCCAAGAGACGATACTAAACTATGGCTACACCTTC. It is translated as CASSQETILNYGYTF.

V is TRBV6-1 and J is TRBJ2-5; TRBD2 aligns across 12 bases. The trim removed 2 bases at V and 4 bases at J, leaving 2 bases unmatched. CDR3 length equals 15 residues. Germline lookup yields CDR1 MNHNS and CDR2 SASEGT. The CDR3 here is CASSELAGGPETQYF. The CDR3 coding sequence is TGTGCCAGCAGTGAACTAGCGGGGGGGCCAGAGACCCAGTACTTC.

The chain carries TRBV7-9 and TRBJ1-5, with D hard to call. Germline-derived CDR1 and CDR2 are SEHNR and FQNEAQ (reference sequence). This CDR3 is built from 13 residues. V was trimmed by 5 bases and J by 3 bases, leaving 8 bases between them. The CDR3 nucleotides are TGTGCCAGCAGCGGGAACTACAATCAGCCCCAGCATTTT. Translation: CASSGNYNQPQHF.

The gene calls are TRBV19 and TRBJ2-3; 10 nucleotides line up with TRBD2. V gave up 3 bases and J gave up 1 base; unmatched junction bases: 7. This CDR3 region has 17 residues. Germline CDR1 and CDR2: LNHDA and SQIVND (reference sequence). The CDR3: CASSIRLAGVGTDTQYF. The CDR3 DNA reads as TGTGCCAGTAGTATCAGGCTAGCGGGGGTCGGCACAGATACGCAGTATTTT.

This chain connects TRBV9 to TRBJ1-2, with D possibly TRBD1 on 6 matching bases. Germline loops: CDR1 SGDLS, CDR2 YYNGEE. V lost 0 bases and J 4 bases, leaving 13 bases between the germline ends. The length of the CDR3 is 15 residues. The CDR3 reads CASSVGGGPAYGYTF. CDR3 nucleotides: TGTGCCAGCAGCGTAGGTGGGGGGCCAGCCTATGGCTACACCTTC.

This clone was found once. This chain links TRBV6-1 with TRBJ1-6; D is undetermined. This CDR3 spans 15 amino acids. The germline gives CDR1 MNHNS, CDR2 SASEGT. Trimming removed 0 bases from V and 5 bases from J, with 8 bases in between. CDR3 coding DNA: TGTGCCAGCAGTGAAGCGACGGAGAATAATTCACCCCTCCACTTT. Protein: CASSEATENNSPLHF.

The V gene is TRBV3-1 (or the pseudogene TRBV3-2), the J gene TRBJ2-7; D remains unclear. V lost 5 bases, J lost 1 base, and 6 bases lay in between. Germline values: CDR1 LGHDT, CDR2 YNNKEL (reference sequence). This CDR3 comprises 12 residues. The CDR3 region is CASSYSSYEQYF. CDR3 sequence (DNA): TGTGCCAGCAGCTACTCTTCCTACGAGCAGTACTTC.

The genes are TRBV3-1 (or the pseudogene TRBV3-2) and TRBJ1-1; TRBD1 matches at 9 bases. The CDR3 length is 15 residues. Losses at the gene ends were 4 bases for V and 6 bases for J; bases not matched to a gene: 9. The germline V gene has CDR1 LGHDT and CDR2 YNNKEL (reference sequence). This CDR3 is CASSLRQGGFAEAFF. CDR3 nucleotide sequence: TGTGCCAGCAGCCTCCGACAGGGGGGGTTTGCTGAAGCTTTCTTT.

The chain employs TRBV5-1 and TRBJ2-7; D is unclear. Germline V gene lookup returns CDR1 SGHRS and CDR2 YFSETQ. The V end was cut by 2 bases, the J end by 4 bases, with 10 bases between. The CDR3 totals 13 residues. The CDR3 region has the DNA TGCGCCAGCAGCTTCCCAGACGGTTACGAGCAGTACTTC. This encodes CASSFPDGYEQYF.

The gene calls are TRBV30 and TRBJ2-1; D is uncertain. V was clipped by 1 base and J by 3 bases, with 1 base between them. Looked up from germline, CDR1 is GTSNPN and CDR2 is SVGIG (reference sequence). This CDR3 comprises 11 residues. For the CDR3, the DNA is TGTGCCTGGAGTGGCTACAATGAGCAGTTCTTC. Protein product: CAWSGYNEQFF.

V gene TRBV19 combines with J gene TRBJ2-3; 9 nucleotides line up with TRBD1. Trimming cost V 6 bases and J 7 bases; bases outside gene matches: 8. Per the germline V gene, CDR1 is LNHDA and CDR2 is SQIVND (reference sequence). The CDR3 spans 14 residues. The CDR3 spells CASSGTGTSNTQYF. The CDR3 DNA follows: TGTGCCAGTAGCGGGACAGGGACCTCCAATACGCAGTATTTT.

There are a few counts of this clone. The chain has TRBV19 and TRBJ2-2; a weak D match, TRBD1 (6 bases). V lost 5 bases and J 6 bases, leaving 34 bases between the germline ends. The V gene's germline CDR1 is LNHDA and CDR2 SQIVND (reference sequence). The CDR3 runs to 21 residues. CDR3 amino acids: CASSGIGVVGQGTPSSGELFF. CDR3 nucleotide sequence: TGTGCCAGTAGTGGTATAGGAGTAGTTGGGCAGGGGACACCCTCGTCCGGGGAGCTGTTTTTT.